Following are 17 T cell receptor beta chains from one sample sequenced in a study of T cell repertoires in cytomegalovirus infection (dated by TCRdb to between 2018 and 2021). TCRdb shows the sequencer as Illumina HiSeq 1500. Through fastp at Q25 and MiXCR, TCRdb rebuilt clones from the public reads, retaining in-frame beta chains. Merged by CDR3 protein, the rows form single entries marked with the most common genes and DNA. The sample table lists more than 350,000 distinct CDR3 sequences, 25% to 40% of them with a count of one. Of the sample, around 15% is held by the ten largest clones. Sequencing was performed on PBMCs. These receptors all stem from a human donor in good health (CMV status not recorded). Some clones in this sample may be carry-over from other donors' samples.

The chain is built from TRBV7-2 and TRBJ2-5; 7 bases map to TRBD2. V gave up 5 bases and J gave up 5 bases; unmatched junction bases: 8. This CDR3 spans 14 amino acids. CDR1 and CDR2 (germline): SGHTA, FQGNSA. The CDR3 region has the DNA TGTGCCAGCAGCGCTCGACTGGGGGGGGAGACCCAGTACTTC. Protein product: CASSARLGGETQYF.

The V and J genes are TRBV18 and TRBJ1-3, with unresolved D. Trimming took off 3 bases at V and 0 bases at J, with 9 bases between the two ends. CDR3 size: 15 residues. Germline V gene lookup returns CDR1 KGHSH and CDR2 LQKENI. DNA for the CDR3: TGTGCCAGCTCACCGGACGGAGCCTCTGGAAACACCATATATTTT. As protein: CASSPDGASGNTIYF.

V gene TRBV12-3 or TRBV12-4 combines with J gene TRBJ2-1; 10 nucleotides match TRBD2. The CDR3 is made up of 15 amino acids. Trimming took 3 bases from V and 8 from J; bases not matched to a gene: 7. The CDR3, as DNA: TGTGCCAGCAGTTTGTCAGCGGGGGGGCCGCATGAGCAGTTCTTC. This encodes CASSLSAGGPHEQFF.

Comments on this clonotype: This could be a read error, since a much larger clone is one nucleotide away. The chain recombines TRBV7-3 with TRBJ1-2; D possibly corresponds to TRBD1 (6 bases). This CDR3 has 15 amino acids. The germline V gene encodes CDR1 SGHTA and CDR2 FQGTGA. The ends were cut back, 5 bases at V and 2 bases at J, with 15 bases in the middle. For the CDR3, the DNA is TGTGCCAGCAGCCCTCGGACAGTGGAGAACTATGGCTACACCTTC. This encodes CASSPRTVENYGYTF.

In regard to this clonotype: With a much larger clone just one base away, this may be a read error. This chain joins TRBV7-8 and TRBJ2-2; no reliable D call. This CDR3 has 13 residues. Germline CDR1 is SGHVS and CDR2 is FQNEAQ. The CDR3 DNA sequence: TGTGCCAGCAGACAAGCCTACACCGTGGAGCTGTTTTTT. This translates into CASRQAYTVELFF.

The chain couples TRBV27 to TRBJ2-1; no firm D call. This CDR3 spans 15 amino acids. Germline V gene lookup returns CDR1 MNHEY and CDR2 SMNVEV (reference sequence). V shed 4 bases and J shed 7 bases, with 17 bases lying between them. CDR3 bases: TGTGCCAGCAGTTCAACGGACGGTTTGAGGAATGAGCAGTTCTTC. This encodes CASSSTDGLRNEQFF.

The chain employs TRBV28 and TRBJ1-1, with D hard to call. CDR3 length equals 12 residues. Germline CDR1 and CDR2: MDHEN and SYDVKM. V lost 10 bases to trimming and J lost 5 bases, with 14 bases between them. This chain's CDR3 is CATLPPSTEAFF. The CDR3 DNA reads TGTGCCACACTCCCCCCAAGTACTGAAGCTTTCTTT.

The chain has TRBV20-1 and TRBJ2-2; the match to TRBD1 covers 10 bases. CDR3 length equals 16 residues. The V and J ends lost 0 bases and 6 bases, in that order; junction bases with no gene match: 7. Looked up from germline, CDR1 is DFQATT and CDR2 is SNEGSKA (reference sequence). The CDR3 is CSARDGGTGAPGELFF. The CDR3, as DNA: TGCAGTGCTAGAGATGGAGGGACAGGGGCCCCCGGGGAGCTGTTTTTT.

This clonotype has only a few counts. The rearrangement links TRBV2 to TRBJ2-7; D is uncertain. V lost 6 bases to trimming and J lost 3 bases, with 3 bases between them. The CDR3 is made up of 10 amino acids. Germline V gene sequence: CDR1 SNHLY, CDR2 FYNNEI. The CDR3 loop reads CASRIYEQYF. The CDR3 bases are TGTGCCAGCAGGATCTACGAGCAGTACTTC.

This clonotype was detected a few times. The chain couples TRBV12-3 or TRBV12-4 to TRBJ2-7; possible D gene TRBD1, 6 bases. V shed 6 bases and J shed 2 bases, with 17 bases lying between them. The CDR3 is made up of 15 amino acids. In nucleotides, the CDR3 is TGTGCCAGCAGCCCCAGGGGAATGGCTCCCTACGAGCAGTACTTC. Amino acid sequence: CASSPRGMAPYEQYF.

V is TRBV5-1 and J is TRBJ1-1, with D uncertain. V was trimmed by 0 bases and J by 3 bases, leaving 12 bases between them. Germline values: CDR1 SGHRS, CDR2 YFSETQ. This CDR3 comprises 15 residues. CDR3 amino acids: CASSLAPRADTEAFF. The CDR3 region has the DNA TGCGCCAGCAGCTTGGCCCCTCGCGCGGACACTGAAGCTTTCTTT.

Many counts were recorded for this clonotype. V is TRBV7-2 and J is TRBJ1-2; D gene ambiguous. The germline V gene has CDR1 SGHTA and CDR2 FQGNSA. Trimming left V 5 bases short and J 4 bases short, with 14 bases between. The CDR3 contains 14 residues. The CDR3 DNA is TGTGCCAGCAGCCCGTCAACCAGCGGCTATGGCTACACCTTC. This encodes CASSPSTSGYGYTF.

The chain employs TRBV28 and TRBJ1-1; tentative D call: TRBD1 (5 bases). CDR1 and CDR2 from the germline V gene are MDHEN and SYDVKM. The CDR3 runs 11 residues. V was shortened by 6 bases and J by 7 bases, with 9 bases between the two germline ends. CDR3 region: CASRQVSEAFF. DNA for the CDR3: TGTGCCAGCAGACAGGTTAGTGAAGCTTTCTTT.

This clonotype was detected only a few times. The chain links TRBV6-1 to TRBJ1-1, with D perhaps TRBD1 (5 bases). This CDR3 is built from 14 residues. Germline lookup yields CDR1 MNHNS and CDR2 SASEGT. Trimming took 2 bases from V and 3 from J, leaving 10 bases between them. In DNA, the CDR3 is TGTGCCAGCAGTGAACTTGGGGGAGACACTGAAGCTTTCTTT. This codes for CASSELGGDTEAFF.

This clonotype was counted a single time. The DNA for the CDR3 is TGTGCCAGCAGTGTCCTCCCTGGAAACACCATATATTTT. Translating it yields CASSVLPGNTIYF. The V call is TRBV6-4, the J call TRBJ1-3, with unresolved D. Germline CDR1 MRHNA, CDR2 SNTAGT. The V gene lost 4 bases and the J gene lost 2 bases, with 6 bases spanning the gap. CDR3 length equals 13 residues.

This clonotype has only a few counts. The chain couples TRBV18 to TRBJ1-2; unclear D gene. The CDR3 is made up of 13 amino acids. V shed 5 bases and J shed 6 bases, with 13 bases lying between them. Germline CDR1 reads KGHSH; CDR2 reads LQKENI. The chain's CDR3 is CASSSGGVDGYTF. The CDR3 nucleotides read TGTGCCAGCTCATCAGGTGGAGTGGATGGCTACACCTTC. Using reference TRBV18 and TRBJ1-2 for the parts outside the CDR3, the full variable domain is NAGVMQNPRHLVRRRGQEARLRCSPMKGHSHVYWYRQLPEEGLKFMVYLQKENIIDESGMPKERFSAEFPKEGPSILRIQQVVRGDSAAYFCASSSGGVDGYTFGSGTRLTVV.

The rearrangement joins TRBV3-1 to TRBJ2-3; a weak D match, TRBD1 (6 bases). The CDR3 extends over 17 amino acids. Germline CDR1 and CDR2: LGHDT and YNNKEL (reference sequence). The germline V and J ends were trimmed by 0 bases and 2 bases, with 15 bases remaining between them. CDR3 in DNA: TGTGCCAGCAGCCAAGATGGGGGCAGGATGACCACAGATACGCAGTATTTT. It translates to CASSQDGGRMTTDTQYF.